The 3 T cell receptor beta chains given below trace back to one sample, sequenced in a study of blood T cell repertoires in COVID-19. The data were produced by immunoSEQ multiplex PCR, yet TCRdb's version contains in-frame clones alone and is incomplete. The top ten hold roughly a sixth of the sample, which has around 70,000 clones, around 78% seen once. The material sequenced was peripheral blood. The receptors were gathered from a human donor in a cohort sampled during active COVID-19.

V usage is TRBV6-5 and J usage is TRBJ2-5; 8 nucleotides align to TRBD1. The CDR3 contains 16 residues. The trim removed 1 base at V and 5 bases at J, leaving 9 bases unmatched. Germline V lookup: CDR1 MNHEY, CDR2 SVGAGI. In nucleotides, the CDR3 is TGTGCCAGCAGTTACTTAGCTCAGGGGGCGGGGGAGACCCAGTACTTC. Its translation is CASSYLAQGAGETQYF.

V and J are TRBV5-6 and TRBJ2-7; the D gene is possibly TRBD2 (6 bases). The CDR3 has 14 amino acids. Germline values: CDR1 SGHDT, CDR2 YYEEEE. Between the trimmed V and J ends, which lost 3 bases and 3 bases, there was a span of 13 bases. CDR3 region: CASSWEDGNYEQYF. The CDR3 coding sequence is TGTGCCAGCAGCTGGGAGGACGGGAACTACGAGCAGTACTTC.

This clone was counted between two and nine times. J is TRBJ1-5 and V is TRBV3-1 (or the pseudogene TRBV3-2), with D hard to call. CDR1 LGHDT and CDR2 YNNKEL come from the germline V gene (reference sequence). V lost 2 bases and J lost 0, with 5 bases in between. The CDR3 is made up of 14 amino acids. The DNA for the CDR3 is TGTGCCAGCAGCCAACAGGTTAGCAATCAGCCCCAGCATTTT. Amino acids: CASSQQVSNQPQHF.